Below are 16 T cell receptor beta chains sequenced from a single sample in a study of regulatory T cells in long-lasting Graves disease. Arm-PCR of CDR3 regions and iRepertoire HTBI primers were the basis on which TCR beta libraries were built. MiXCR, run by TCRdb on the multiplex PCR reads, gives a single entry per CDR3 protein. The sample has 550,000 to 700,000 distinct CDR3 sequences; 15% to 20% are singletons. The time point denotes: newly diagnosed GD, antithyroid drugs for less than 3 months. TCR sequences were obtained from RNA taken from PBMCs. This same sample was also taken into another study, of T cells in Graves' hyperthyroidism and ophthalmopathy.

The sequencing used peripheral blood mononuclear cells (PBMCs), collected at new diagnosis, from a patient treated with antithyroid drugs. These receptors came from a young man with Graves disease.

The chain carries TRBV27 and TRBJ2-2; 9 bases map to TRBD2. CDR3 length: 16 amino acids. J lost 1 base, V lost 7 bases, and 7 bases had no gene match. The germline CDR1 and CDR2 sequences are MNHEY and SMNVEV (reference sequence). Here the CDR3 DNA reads TGTGCCAGCACCTTCTTAGCGGGAGAGAACACCGGGGAGCTGTTTTTT. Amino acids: CASTFLAGENTGELFF.

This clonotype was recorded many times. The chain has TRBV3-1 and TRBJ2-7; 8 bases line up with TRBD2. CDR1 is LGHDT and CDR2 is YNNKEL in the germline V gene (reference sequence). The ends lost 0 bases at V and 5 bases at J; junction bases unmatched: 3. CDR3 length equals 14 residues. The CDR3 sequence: CASSQEAGADEQYF. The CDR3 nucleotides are TGTGCCAGCAGCCAAGAAGCGGGAGCCGACGAGCAGTACTTC.

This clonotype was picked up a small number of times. Written as DNA, the CDR3 is TGTGCCAGCAGTGAGATAGACAGGGGGGATTACAATGAGCAGTTCTTC. Protein: CASSEIDRGDYNEQFF. This chain uses TRBV27 with TRBJ2-1, with 9 positions matching TRBD1. The CDR3 consists of 16 residues. Germline loops: CDR1 MNHEY, CDR2 SMNVEV (reference sequence). Trimming cost V 5 bases and J 4 bases; bases outside gene matches: 9.

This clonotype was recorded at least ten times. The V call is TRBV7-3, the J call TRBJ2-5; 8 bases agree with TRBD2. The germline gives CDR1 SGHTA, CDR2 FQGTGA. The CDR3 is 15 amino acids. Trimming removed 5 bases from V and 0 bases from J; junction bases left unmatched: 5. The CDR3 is CASSPGGGNQETQYF. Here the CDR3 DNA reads TGTGCCAGCAGCCCCGGGGGGGGAAACCAAGAGACCCAGTACTTC.

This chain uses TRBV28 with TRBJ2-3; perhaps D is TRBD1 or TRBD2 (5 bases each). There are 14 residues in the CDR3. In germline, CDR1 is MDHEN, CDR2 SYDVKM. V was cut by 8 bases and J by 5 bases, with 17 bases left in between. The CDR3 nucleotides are TGTGCCAGCCAGAGGGGCCTGGAGATAGATACGCAGTATTTT. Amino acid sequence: CASQRGLEIDTQYF.

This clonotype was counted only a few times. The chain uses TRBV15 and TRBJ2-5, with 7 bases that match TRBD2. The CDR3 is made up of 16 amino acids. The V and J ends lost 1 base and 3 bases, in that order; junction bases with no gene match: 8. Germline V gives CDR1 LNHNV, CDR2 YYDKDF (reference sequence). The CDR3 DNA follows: TGTGCCACCAGCAGAGGGGGGGGGGTACCCGAAGAGACCCAGTACTTC. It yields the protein CATSRGGGVPEETQYF.

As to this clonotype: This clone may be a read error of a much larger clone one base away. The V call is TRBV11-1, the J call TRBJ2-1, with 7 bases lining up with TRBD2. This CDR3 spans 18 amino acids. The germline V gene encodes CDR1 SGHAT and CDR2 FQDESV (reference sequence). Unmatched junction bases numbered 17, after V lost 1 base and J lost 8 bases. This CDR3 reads CASSLGWLTGGSGDEQFF. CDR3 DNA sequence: TGTGCCAGCAGCTTAGGTTGGCTAACGGGAGGTTCAGGCGATGAGCAGTTCTTC.

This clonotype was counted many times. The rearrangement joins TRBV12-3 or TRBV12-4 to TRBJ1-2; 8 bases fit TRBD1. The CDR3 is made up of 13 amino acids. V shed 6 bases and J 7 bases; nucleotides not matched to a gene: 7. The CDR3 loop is CASSTGTGTGYTF. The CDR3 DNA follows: TGTGCCAGCAGCACCGGGACAGGAACTGGCTACACCTTC.

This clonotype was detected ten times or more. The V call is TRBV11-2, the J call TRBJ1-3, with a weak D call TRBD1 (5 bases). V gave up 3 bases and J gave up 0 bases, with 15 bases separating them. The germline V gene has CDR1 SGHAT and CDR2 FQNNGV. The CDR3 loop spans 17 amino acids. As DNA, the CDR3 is TGTGCCAGCAGCTTTATCCAAGGGGCCTCCTCTGGAAACACCATATATTTT. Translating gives CASSFIQGASSGNTIYF.

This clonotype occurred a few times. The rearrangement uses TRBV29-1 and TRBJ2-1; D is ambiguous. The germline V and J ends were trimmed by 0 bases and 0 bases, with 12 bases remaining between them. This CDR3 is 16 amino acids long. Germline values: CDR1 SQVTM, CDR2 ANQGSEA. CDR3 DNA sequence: TGCAGCGTTGAAGATGGGTGGTACCCCTCCTACAATGAGCAGTTCTTC. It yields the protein CSVEDGWYPSYNEQFF.

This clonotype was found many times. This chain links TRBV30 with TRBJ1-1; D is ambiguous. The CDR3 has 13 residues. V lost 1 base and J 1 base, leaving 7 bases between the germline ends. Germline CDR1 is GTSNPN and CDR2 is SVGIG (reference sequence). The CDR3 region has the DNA TGTGCCTGGAGTGCGATGGGGAACACTGAAGCTTTCTTT. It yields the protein CAWSAMGNTEAFF.

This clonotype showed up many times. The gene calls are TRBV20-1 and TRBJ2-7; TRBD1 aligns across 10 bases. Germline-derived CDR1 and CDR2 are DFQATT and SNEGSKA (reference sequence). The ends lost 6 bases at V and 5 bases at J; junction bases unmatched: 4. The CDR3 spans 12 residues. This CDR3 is CSAGTGVDEQYF. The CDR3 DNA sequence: TGCAGTGCGGGGACAGGGGTGGACGAGCAGTACTTC.

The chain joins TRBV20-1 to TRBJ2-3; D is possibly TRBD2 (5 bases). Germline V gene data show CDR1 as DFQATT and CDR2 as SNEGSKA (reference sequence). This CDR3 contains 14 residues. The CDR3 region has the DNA TGCAGCCCCCGGAGGCCAGGCCGCACAGATACGCAGTATTTT. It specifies CSPRRPGRTDTQYF.

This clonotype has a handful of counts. Here the CDR3 DNA reads TGTGCCAGCAGCCTTACCGGGACAAGTCCCTACGAGCAGTACTTC. This sequence encodes CASSLTGTSPYEQYF. The chain joins TRBV3-1 to TRBJ2-7, with a weak D call TRBD1 (6 bases). Germline assignment: CDR1 LGHDT and CDR2 YNNKEL (reference sequence). The CDR3 contains 15 residues. V was shortened by 4 bases and J by 2 bases, with 15 bases between the two germline ends.

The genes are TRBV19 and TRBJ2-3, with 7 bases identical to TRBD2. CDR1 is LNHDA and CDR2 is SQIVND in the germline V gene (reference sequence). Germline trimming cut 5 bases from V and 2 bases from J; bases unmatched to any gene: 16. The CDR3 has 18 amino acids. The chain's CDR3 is CASSSNGGSQRFTDTQYF. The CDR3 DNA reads TGTGCCAGTAGTTCTAACGGGGGGAGCCAACGTTTCACAGATACGCAGTATTTT. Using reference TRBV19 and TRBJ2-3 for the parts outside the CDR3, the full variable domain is DGGITQSPKYLFRKEGQNVTLSCEQNLNHDAMYWYRQDPGQGLRLIYYSQIVNDFQKGDIAEGYSVSREKKESFPLTVTSAQKNPTAFYLCASSSNGGSQRFTDTQYFGPGTRLTVL.

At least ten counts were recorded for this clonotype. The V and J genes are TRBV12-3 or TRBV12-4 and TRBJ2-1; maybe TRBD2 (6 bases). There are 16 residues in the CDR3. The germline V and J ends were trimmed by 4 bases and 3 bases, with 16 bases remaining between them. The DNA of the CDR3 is TGTGCCAGCAGTTATAGACTAGAAAGGAGCTACAATGAGCAGTTCTTC. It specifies CASSYRLERSYNEQFF.